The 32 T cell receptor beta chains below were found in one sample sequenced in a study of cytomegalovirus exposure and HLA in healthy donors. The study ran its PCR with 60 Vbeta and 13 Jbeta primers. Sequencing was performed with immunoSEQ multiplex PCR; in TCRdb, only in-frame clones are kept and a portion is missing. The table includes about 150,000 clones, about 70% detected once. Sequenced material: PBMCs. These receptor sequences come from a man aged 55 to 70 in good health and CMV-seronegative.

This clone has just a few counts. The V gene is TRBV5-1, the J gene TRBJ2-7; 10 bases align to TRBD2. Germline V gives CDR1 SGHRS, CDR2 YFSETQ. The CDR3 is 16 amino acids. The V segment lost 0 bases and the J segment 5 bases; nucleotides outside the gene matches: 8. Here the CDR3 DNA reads TGCGCCAGCAGCTTGGTAGTGTCTAGCGGGAGCCACGAGCAGTACTTC. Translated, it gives CASSLVVSSGSHEQYF.

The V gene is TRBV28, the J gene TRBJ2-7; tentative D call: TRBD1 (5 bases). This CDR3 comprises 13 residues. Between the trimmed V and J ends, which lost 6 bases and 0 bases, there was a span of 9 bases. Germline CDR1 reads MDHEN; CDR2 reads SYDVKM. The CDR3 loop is CASRIDSSYEQYF. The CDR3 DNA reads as TGTGCCAGCAGGATAGACAGCTCCTACGAGCAGTACTTC.

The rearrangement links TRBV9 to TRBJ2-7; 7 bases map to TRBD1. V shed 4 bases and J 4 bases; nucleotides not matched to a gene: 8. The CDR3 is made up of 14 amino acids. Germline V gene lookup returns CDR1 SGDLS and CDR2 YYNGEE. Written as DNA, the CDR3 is TGTGCCAGCAGCCCCAGGACAGGTGATTACGAGCAGTACTTC. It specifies CASSPRTGDYEQYF. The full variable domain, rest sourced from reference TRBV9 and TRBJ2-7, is DSGVTQTPKHLITATGQRVTLRCSPRSGDLSVYWYQQSLDQGLQFLIQYYNGEERAKGNILERFSAQQFPDLHSELNLSSLELGDSALYFCASSPRTGDYEQYFGPGTRLTVT.

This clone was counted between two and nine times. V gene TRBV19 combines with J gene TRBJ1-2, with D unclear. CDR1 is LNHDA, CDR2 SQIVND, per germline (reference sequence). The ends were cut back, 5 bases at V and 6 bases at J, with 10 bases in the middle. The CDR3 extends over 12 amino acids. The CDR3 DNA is TGTGCCAGTAGTCCAGACAACGATGGCTACACCTTC. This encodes CASSPDNDGYTF.

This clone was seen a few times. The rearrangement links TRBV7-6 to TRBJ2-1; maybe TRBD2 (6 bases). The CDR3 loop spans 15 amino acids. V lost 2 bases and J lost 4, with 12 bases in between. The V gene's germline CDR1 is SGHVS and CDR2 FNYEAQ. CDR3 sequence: CASSLSSGKYNEQFF. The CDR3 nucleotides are TGTGCCAGCAGCTTAAGTAGCGGAAAATACAATGAGCAGTTCTTC.

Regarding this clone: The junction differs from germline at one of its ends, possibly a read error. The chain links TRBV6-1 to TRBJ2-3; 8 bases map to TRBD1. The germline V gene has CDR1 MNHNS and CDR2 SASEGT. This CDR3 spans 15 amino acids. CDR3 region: CASSEGQGDADTQYF. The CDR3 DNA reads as TGTGCCAGCAGCGAAGGACAGGGCGACGCAGATACGCAGTATTTT.

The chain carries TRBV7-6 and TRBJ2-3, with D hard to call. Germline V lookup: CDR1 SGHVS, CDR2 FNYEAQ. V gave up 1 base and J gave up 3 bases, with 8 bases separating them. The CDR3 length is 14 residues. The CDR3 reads CASSLGGNTDTQYF. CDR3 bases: TGTGCCAGCAGCTTAGGAGGAAATACAGATACGCAGTATTTT.

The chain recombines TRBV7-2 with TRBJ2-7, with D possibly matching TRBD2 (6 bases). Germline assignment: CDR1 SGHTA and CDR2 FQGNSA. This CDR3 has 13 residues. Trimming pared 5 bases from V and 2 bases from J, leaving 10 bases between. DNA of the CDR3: TGTGCCAGCAGCCCGGGACTGACCTACGAGCAGTACTTC. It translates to CASSPGLTYEQYF.

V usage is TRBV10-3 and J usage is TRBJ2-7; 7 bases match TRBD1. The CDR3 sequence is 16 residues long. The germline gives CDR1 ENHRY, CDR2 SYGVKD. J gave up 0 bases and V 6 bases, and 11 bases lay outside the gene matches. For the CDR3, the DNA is TGTGCCATCAGGAACCCTAAACAGGGGACCTCCTACGAGCAGTACTTC. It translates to CAIRNPKQGTSYEQYF.

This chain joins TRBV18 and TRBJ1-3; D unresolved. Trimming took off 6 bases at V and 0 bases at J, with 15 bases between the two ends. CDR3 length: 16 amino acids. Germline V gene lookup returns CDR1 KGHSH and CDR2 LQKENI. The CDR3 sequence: CASSLYSDDSGNTIYF. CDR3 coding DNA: TGTGCCAGCTCTCTCTACAGTGACGACTCTGGAAACACCATATATTTT.

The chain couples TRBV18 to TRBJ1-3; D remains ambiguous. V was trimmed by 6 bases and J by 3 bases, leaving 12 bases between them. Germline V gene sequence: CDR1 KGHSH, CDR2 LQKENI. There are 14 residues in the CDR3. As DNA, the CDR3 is TGTGCCAGCTCCAGTTCAACAGATGGAAACACCATATATTTT. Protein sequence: CASSSSTDGNTIYF.

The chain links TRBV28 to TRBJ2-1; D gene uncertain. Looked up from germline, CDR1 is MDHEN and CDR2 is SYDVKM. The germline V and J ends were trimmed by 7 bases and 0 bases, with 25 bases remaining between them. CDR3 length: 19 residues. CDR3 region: CASTPVGFGGSSSYNEQFF. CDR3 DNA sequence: TGTGCCAGCACCCCTGTAGGATTTGGCGGTAGCAGCTCCTACAATGAGCAGTTCTTC.

CDR3 sequence: CASSLGTSNYGYTF. The CDR3 nucleotides are TGTGCCAGCAGTTTAGGCACCTCTAACTATGGCTACACCTTC. The genes are TRBV28 and TRBJ1-2; D ambiguous. The CDR3 contains 14 residues. Trimming removed 2 bases from V and 0 bases from J, with 7 bases in between. Germline CDR1 reads MDHEN; CDR2 reads SYDVKM.

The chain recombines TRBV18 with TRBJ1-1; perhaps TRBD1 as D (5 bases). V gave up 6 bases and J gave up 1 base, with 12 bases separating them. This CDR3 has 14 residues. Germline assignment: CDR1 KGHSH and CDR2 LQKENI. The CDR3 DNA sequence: TGTGCCAGCTCTTTTCAGGGTTCGAACACTGAAGCTTTCTTT. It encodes CASSFQGSNTEAFF.

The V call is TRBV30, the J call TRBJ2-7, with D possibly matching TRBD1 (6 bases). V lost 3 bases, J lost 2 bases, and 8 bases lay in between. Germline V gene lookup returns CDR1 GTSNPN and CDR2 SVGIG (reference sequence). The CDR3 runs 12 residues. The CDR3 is CAWSQGPYEQYF. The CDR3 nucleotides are TGTGCCTGGAGCCAGGGGCCCTACGAGCAGTACTTC. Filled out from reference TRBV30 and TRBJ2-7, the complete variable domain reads SQTIHQWPATLVQPVGSPLSLECTVEGTSNPNLYWYRQAAGRGLQLLFYSVGIGQISSEVPQNLSASRPQDRQFILSSKKLLLSDSGFYLCAWSQGPYEQYFGPGTRLTVT.

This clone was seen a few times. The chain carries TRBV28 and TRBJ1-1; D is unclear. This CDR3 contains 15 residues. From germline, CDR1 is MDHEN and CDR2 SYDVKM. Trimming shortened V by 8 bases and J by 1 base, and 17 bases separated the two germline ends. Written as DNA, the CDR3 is TGTGCCAGCCGATTAGACTCTCGTGCGAACACTGAAGCTTTCTTT. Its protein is CASRLDSRANTEAFF.

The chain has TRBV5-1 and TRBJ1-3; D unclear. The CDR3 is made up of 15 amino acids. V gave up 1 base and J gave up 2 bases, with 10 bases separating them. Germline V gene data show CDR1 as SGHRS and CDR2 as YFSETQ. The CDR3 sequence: CASSLTLGTGNTIYF. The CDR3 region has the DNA TGCGCCAGCAGCTTGACACTAGGGACTGGAAACACCATATATTTT.

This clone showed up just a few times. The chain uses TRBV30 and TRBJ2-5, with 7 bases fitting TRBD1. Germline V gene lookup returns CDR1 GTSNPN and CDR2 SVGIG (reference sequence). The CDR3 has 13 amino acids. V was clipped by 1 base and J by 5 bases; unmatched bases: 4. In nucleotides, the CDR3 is TGTGCCTGGAGTGGTGGACAGGTGGAGACCCAGTACTTC. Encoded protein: CAWSGGQVETQYF.

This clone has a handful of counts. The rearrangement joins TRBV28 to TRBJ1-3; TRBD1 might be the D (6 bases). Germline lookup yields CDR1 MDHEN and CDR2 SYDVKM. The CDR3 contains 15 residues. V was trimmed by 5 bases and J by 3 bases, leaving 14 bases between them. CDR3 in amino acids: CASSLLQGDGNTIYF. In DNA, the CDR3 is TGTGCCAGCAGTCTACTACAGGGAGATGGAAACACCATATATTTT. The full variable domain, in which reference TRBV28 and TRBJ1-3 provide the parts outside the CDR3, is DVKVTQSSRYLVKRTGEKVFLECVQDMDHENMFWYRQDPGLGLRLIYFSYDVKMKEKGDIPEGYSVSREKKERFSLILESASTNQTSMYLCASSLLQGDGNTIYFGEGSWLTVV.

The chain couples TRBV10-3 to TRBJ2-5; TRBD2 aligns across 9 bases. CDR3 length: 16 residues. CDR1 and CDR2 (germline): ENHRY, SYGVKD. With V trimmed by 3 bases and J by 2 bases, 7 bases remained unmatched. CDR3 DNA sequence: TGTGCCATCAGTGAACGACTAGCGGACCAACAAGAGACCCAGTACTTC. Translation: CAISERLADQQETQYF.

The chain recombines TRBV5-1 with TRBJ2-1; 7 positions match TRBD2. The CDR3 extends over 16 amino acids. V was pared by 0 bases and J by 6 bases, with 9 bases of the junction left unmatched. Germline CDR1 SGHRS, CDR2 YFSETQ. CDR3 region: CASSLEVAGNTNEQFF. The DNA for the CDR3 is TGCGCCAGCAGCTTGGAGGTAGCGGGTAATACCAATGAGCAGTTCTTC.

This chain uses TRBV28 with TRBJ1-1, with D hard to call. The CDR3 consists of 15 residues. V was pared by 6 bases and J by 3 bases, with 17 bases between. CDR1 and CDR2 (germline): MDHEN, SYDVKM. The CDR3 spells CASSAPGGPDTEAFF. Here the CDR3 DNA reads TGTGCCAGCAGCGCTCCCGGTGGGCCTGACACTGAAGCTTTCTTT.

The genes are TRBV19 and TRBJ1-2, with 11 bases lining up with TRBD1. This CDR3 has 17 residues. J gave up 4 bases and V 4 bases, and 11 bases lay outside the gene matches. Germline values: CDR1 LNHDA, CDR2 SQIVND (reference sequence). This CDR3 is CASSTRTGGIWFYGYTF. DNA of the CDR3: TGTGCCAGTAGTACCCGGACAGGGGGCATTTGGTTCTATGGCTACACCTTC.

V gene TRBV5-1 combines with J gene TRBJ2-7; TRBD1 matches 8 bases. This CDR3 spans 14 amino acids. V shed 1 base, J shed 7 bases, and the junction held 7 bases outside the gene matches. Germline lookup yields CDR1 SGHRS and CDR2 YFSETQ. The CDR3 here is CASSLFRGPREQYF. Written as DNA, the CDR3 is TGCGCCAGCAGCTTGTTCAGGGGGCCGAGGGAGCAGTACTTC.

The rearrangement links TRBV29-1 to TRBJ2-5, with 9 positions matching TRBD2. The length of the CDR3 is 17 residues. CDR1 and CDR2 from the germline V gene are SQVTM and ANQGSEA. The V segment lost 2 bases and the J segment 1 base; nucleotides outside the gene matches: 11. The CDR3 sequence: CSVEIRLAGPIQETQYF. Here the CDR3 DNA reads TGCAGCGTTGAAATTCGGCTAGCGGGACCCATCCAAGAGACCCAGTACTTC.

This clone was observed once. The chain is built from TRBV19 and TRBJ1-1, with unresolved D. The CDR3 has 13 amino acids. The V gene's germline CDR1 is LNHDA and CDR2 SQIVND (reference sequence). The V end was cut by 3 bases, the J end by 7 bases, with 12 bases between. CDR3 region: CASSIGREDEAFF. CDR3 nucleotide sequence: TGTGCCAGTAGTATTGGTCGGGAGGATGAAGCTTTCTTT.

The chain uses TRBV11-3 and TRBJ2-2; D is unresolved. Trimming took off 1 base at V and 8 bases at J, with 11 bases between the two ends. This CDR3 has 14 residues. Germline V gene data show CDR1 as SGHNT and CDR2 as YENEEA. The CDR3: CASSLASQSGELFF. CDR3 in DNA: TGTGCCAGCAGCTTAGCATCCCAGTCAGGGGAGCTGTTTTTT.

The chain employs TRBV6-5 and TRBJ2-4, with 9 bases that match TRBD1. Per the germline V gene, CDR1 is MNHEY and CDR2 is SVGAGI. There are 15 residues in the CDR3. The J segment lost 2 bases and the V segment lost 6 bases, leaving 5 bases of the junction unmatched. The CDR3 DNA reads TGTGCCAGCAGCCGGGACAGGGATACCAAAAACATTCAGTACTTC. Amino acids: CASSRDRDTKNIQYF.

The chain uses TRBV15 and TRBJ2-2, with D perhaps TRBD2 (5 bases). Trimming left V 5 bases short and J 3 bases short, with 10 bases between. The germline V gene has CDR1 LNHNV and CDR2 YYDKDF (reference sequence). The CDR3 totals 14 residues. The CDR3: CATSRGRDTGELFF. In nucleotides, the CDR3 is TGTGCCACCAGCCGGGGTAGGGACACCGGGGAGCTGTTTTTT.

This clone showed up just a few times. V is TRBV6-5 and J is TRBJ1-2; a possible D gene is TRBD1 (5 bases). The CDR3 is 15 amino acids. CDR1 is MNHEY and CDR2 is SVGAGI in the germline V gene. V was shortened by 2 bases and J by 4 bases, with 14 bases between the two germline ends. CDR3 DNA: TGTGCCAGCAGTTACCAGGGCAGGGTCGGCTATGGCTACACCTTC. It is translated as CASSYQGRVGYGYTF.

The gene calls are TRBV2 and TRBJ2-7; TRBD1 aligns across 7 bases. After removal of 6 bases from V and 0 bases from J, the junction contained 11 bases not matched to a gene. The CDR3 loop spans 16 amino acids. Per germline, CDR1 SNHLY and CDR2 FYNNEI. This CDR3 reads CASSLDRVPSSYEQYF. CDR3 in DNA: TGTGCCAGCAGCCTCGACAGGGTTCCAAGCTCCTACGAGCAGTACTTC.

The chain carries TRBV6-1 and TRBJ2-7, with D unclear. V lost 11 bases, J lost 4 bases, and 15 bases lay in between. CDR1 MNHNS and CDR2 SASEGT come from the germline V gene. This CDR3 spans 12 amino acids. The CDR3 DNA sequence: TGTGCCCACAGTAGAACAGAATACGAGCAGTACTTC. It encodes CAHSRTEYEQYF.